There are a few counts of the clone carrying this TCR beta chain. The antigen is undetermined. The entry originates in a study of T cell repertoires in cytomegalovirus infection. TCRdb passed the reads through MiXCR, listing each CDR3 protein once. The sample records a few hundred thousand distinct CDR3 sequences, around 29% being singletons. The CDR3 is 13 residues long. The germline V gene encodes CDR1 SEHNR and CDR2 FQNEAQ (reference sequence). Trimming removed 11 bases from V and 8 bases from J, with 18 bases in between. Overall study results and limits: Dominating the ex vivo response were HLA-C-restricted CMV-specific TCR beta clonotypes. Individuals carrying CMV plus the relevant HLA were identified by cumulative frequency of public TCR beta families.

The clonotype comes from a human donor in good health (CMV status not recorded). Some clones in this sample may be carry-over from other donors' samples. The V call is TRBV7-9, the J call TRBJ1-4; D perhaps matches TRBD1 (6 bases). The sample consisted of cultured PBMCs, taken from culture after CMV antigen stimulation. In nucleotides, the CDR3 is TGTGCCTCAAGGGGGGGTGTGCAGGAAAAACTGTTTTTT. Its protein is CASRGGVQEKLFF.